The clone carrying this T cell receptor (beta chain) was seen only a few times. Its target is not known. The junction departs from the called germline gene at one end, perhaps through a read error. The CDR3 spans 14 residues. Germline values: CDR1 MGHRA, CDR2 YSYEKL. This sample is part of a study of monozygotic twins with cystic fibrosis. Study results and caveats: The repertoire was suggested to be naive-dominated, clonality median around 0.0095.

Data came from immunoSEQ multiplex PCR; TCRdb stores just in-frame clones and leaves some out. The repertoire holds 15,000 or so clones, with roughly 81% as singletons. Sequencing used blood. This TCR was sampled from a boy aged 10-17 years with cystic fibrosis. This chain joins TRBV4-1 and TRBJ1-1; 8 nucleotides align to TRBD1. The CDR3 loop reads CASRQGQGSNAAFF. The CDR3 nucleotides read TGCGCCAGCAGACAAGGACAGGGATCTAATGCAGCTTTCTTT.